This T cell receptor beta chain was profiled in a study of early T cells in non-severe SARS-CoV-2 infection (dated by TCRdb to the early 2020s). About the study as a whole: TCR sequencing used bulk RNA from unsorted whole blood, so alpha and beta chains could not be paired.

About this clonotype itself: Its antigen is not yet known. No much larger clone exists at a distance of one base, and base qualities are not known.

Library preparation used 5' RACE. Instrument used: NextSeq 500. The TCR library protocol attached unique molecular identifiers to individual cDNA molecules to correct for sequencing error and PCR bias. Both TCR alpha and beta chains were sequenced, and tight co-correlation was observed between alpha and beta sequence abundances in each sample. The study's processing was this. Decombinator V4 was used to annotate the V gene, J gene and CDR3 of the TCR sequences. TCRs were defined as expanded if a significant change between any two time points was detected under a Poisson model with p below 0.0001. TCR abundances were normalised to the total number of TCRs sequenced per sample and expressed as counts per million. TRAV1-2 paired with TRAJ12, TRAJ20 or TRAJ33 defined MAIT TCRs, while TRAV10 paired with TRAJ18 defined iNKT TCRs. A search of VDJdb, accessed on 1 November 2021, was run for TCRs annotated to CMV, EBV and SARS-CoV-2, with TCRs annotated for multiple antigens excluded. The raw public data were reprocessed by TCRdb itself: fastp quality trimming at Q25, MiXCR clonotype calling, in-frame beta chains only. Each CDR3 protein appears once, grouped with its most common genes and DNA. None of the V and J calls come from the authors' own analysis; TCRdb made them. Counted in this sample were some 77,000 distinct CDR3 sequences; approximately 16% of them appeared once. The ten largest clones take up approximately 2.9% of the sample.

V is trimmed back by 4 bases and J by 6 bases, and the junction contains 12 bases that no gene match accounts for. The germline V gene provides CDR1 SGHRS and CDR2 YFSETQ. From its cysteine to its phenylalanine, the CDR3 spans 17 amino acids. The read is trimmed to its CDR3 DNA, 51 bases read in frame from base 1. This was a case-control study nested in a cohort of healthcare workers in London, UK, who had nasopharyngeal swab PCR tests and blood samples taken every week. Between 23 and 31 March 2020, the week of the UK lockdown, healthcare workers were enrolled and then followed up weekly for as long as 16 weeks. Results the study describes overall, beyond this receptor: Matching against VDJdb was skewed toward anti-spike CD8 responses, likely underestimated virus-specific expansions, and missed private and CD4 specificities.

The sequenced material came from whole blood. The V and J genes are TRBV5-1 and TRBJ1-6; TRBD1 agrees with 8 junctional bases. This sequence was found in an adult who was a healthcare worker with PCR-confirmed SARS-CoV-2 infection or an uninfected control (not recorded which). The CDR3 region reads CASSAGTGKGGNSPLHF. The sequenced DNA is TGCGCCAGCAGCGCCGGGACAGGCAAAGGGGGTAATTCACCCCTCCACTTT.